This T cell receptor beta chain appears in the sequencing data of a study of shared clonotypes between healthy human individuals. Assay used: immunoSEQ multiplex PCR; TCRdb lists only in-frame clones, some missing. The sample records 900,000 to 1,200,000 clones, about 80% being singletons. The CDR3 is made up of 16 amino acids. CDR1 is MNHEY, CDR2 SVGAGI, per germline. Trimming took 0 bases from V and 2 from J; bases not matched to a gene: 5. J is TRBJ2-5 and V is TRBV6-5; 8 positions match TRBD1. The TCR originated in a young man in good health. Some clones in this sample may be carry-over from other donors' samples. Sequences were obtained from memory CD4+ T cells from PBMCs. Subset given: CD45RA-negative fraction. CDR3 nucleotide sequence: TGTGCCAGCAGTTACTCCTCCGGGACAGGACAAGAGACCCAGTACTTC. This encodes CASSYSSGTGQETQYF.